The table lists the clone carrying this TCR beta chain with a few counts. The antigen remains unidentified. Full-length variable regions came from constant-region reverse primers plus semi-nested Nested Universal Primer A PCR. TCRdb analysed the 5' RACE reads with MiXCR anew, one entry per CDR3 protein. The table lists approximately 40,000 distinct CDR3 sequences, approximately 28% of them singletons, with 4% to 4.5% in the top ten. Regarding the study as a whole: Larger-cohort validation covered only one TCR beta V-J rearrangement. Greatest tumor Treg TCR overlap was with tumor naive CD4+ cells.

The CDR3 loop spans 13 amino acids. V dropped 5 bases and J dropped 9 bases, with 15 bases sitting between them. The germline CDR1 and CDR2 sequences are SGHNT and YYREEE (reference sequence). The memory fraction was CD4+CD45RO+CD25- cells. Sequencing used tumor-infiltrating memory CD4+ T cells sorted from the breast tumor. Subset reported: memory CD4+ T cells, CD4+CD45RO+CD25-. The gene calls are TRBV5-4 and TRBJ2-1, with D maybe TRBD2 (7 bases). This TCR came from a female donor with breast cancer. CDR3: CASRMGGGIEQFF. The CDR3 DNA is TGTGCCAGCAGGATGGGGGGGGGCATTGAGCAGTTCTTC.